This T cell receptor beta chain is from a study of shared clonotypes between healthy human individuals. TCRdb keeps only in-frame clones here, not all; method: immunoSEQ multiplex PCR. In the table there are about 2.4 million clones, around nine tenths of which are singletons. The CDR3 has 16 amino acids. V trimming: 4 bases; J trimming: 7 bases; junction bases outside the gene matches: 12. Germline V lookup: CDR1 MGHDK, CDR2 SYGVNS. Comment on this clone: Its specificity is unknown.

Regarding the study as a whole: Clonotype sharing among the donors was expected to vary with sequencing depth.

The rearrangement joins TRBV25-1 to TRBJ1-2; 10 bases agree with TRBD1. The sequenced sample consisted of naive CD4+ T cells sorted from blood. Subset defined: CD45RA+ positively selected. The TCR was taken from a young man in good health. The CDR3 sequence: CASSALLGQGEVGYTF. The CDR3 DNA reads TGTGCCAGCAGTGCCCTACTCGGACAGGGGGAGGTTGGCTACACCTTC.